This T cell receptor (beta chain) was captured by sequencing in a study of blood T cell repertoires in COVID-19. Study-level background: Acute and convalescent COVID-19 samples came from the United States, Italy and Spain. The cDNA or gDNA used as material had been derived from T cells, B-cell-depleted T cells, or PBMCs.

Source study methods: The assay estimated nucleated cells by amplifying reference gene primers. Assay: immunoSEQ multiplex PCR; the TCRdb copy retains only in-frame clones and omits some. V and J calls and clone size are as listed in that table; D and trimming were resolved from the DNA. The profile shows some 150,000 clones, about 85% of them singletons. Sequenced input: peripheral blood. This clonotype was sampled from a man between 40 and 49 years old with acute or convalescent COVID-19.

CDR3 residues: CASSLAAGGETQYF. The CDR3 DNA sequence: TGTGCCAGCAGCTTGGCCGCAGGGGGGGAGACCCAGTACTTC. J is TRBJ2-5 and V is TRBV5-6; perhaps TRBD1 as D (7 bases). V lost 0 bases to trimming and J lost 5 bases, with 11 bases between them. The CDR3 extends over 14 amino acids. Looked up from germline, CDR1 is SGHDT and CDR2 is YYEEEE.